The sequence of this TCR beta chain was determined in a study of CD8+CD57+ T cells in acquired aplastic anemia. Across the whole study: Sorted CD4+ and CD8+ cell DNA averaged approximately 3 ug.

Genomic DNA served as template for TCR beta VDJ and CDR3 profiling. TCRdb ran MiXCR on the reads and lists one entry per CDR3 protein. The sample carries some 280,000 distinct CDR3 sequences, 56% recorded once. V was pared by 5 bases and J by 6 bases, with 9 bases of the junction left unmatched. Germline loops: CDR1 KGHDR, CDR2 SFDVKD. This CDR3 region has 16 residues. Study-level findings and limits: Patients versus controls showed no significant CD8+ Simpson's diversity difference. Sharing between patients and controls was observed for 25 to 30 CD8+ CDR3 sequences.

Regarding this clonotype: The antigen remains undetermined.

The receptor was derived from a human donor with severe aplastic anemia or a healthy control (not recorded which). The sample consisted of sorted CD4+, CD8+, or CD8+CD57+ T cells (not recorded which) from PBMCs. The genes are TRBV24-1 and TRBJ2-1; 10 positions agree with TRBD1. CDR3 in amino acids: CATSVGGTGVFNEQFF. The CDR3 nucleotides are TGTGCCACCAGTGTAGGTGGGACAGGGGTTTTCAATGAGCAGTTCTTC.